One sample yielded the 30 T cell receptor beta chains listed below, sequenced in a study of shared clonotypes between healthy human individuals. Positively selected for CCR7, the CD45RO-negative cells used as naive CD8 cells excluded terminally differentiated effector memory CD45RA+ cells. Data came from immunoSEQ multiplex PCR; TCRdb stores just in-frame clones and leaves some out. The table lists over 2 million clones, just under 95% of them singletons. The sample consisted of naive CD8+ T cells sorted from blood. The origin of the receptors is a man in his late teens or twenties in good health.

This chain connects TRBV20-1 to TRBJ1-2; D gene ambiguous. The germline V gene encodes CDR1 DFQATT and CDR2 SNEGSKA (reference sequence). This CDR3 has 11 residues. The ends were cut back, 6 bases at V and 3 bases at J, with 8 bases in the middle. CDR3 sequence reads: CSALEHYGYTF. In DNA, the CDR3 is TGCAGTGCCCTGGAGCACTATGGCTACACCTTC.

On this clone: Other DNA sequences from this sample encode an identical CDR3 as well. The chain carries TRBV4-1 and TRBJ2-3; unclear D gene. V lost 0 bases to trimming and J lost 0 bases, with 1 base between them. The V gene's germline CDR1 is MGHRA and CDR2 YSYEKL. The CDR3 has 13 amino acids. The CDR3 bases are TGCGCCAGCAGCCAAGATAGCACAGATACGCAGTATTTT. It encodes CASSQDSTDTQYF.

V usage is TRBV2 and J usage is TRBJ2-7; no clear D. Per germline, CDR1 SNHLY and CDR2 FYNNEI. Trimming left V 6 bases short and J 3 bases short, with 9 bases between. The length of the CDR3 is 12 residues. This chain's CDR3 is CASSVGYYEQYF. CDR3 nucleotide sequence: TGTGCCAGCAGCGTAGGGTACTACGAGCAGTACTTC. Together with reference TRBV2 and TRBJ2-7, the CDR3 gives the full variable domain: EPEVTQTPSHQVTQMGQEVILRCVPISNHLYFYWYRQILGQKVEFLVSFYNNEISEKSEIFDDQFSVERPDGSNFTLKIRSTKLEDSAMYFCASSVGYYEQYFGPGTRLTVT.

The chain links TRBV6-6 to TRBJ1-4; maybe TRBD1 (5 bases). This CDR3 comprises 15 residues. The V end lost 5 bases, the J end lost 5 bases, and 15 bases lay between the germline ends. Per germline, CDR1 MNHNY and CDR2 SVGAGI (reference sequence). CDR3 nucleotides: TGTGCCAGCAGTCCACTACAGGAGATCAATGAAAAACTGTTTTTT. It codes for CASSPLQEINEKLFF.

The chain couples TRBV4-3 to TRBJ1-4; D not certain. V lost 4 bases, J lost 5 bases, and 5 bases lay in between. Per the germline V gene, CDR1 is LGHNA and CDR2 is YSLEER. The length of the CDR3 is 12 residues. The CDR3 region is CASSRKNEKLFF. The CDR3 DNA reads TGCGCCAGCAGCCGTAAAAATGAAAAACTGTTTTTT.

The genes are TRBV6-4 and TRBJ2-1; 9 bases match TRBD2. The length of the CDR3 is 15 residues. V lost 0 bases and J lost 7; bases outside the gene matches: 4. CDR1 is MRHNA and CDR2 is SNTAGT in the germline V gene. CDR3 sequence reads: CASSDSAGGWNEQFF. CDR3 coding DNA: TGTGCCAGCAGTGACTCTGCGGGGGGGTGGAATGAGCAGTTCTTC.

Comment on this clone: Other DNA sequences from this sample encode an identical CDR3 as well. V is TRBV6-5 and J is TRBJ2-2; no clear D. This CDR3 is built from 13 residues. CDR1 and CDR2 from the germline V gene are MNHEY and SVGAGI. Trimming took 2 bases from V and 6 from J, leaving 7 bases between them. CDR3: CASSYSSAGELFF. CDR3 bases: TGTGCCAGCAGTTACAGCTCGGCCGGGGAGCTGTTTTTT.

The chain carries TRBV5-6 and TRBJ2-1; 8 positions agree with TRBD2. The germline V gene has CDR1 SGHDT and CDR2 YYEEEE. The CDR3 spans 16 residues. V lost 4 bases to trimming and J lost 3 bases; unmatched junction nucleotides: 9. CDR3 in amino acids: CASSLEPGGFYNEQFF. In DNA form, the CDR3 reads TGTGCCAGCAGCCTGGAACCGGGAGGGTTCTACAATGAGCAGTTCTTC.

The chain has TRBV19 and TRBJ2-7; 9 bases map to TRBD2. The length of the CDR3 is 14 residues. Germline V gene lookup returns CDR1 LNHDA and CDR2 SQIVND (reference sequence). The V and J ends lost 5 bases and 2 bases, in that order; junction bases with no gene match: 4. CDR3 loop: CASSLRLAAYEQYF. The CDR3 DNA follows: TGTGCCAGTAGTTTAAGACTAGCGGCCTACGAGCAGTACTTC.

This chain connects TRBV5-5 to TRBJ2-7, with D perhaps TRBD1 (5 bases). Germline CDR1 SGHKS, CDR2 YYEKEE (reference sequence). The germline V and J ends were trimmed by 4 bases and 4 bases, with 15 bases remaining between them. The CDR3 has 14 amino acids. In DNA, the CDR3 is TGTGCCAGCAGCCCCGCTAGGGGCAGATACGAGCAGTACTTC. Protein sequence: CASSPARGRYEQYF.

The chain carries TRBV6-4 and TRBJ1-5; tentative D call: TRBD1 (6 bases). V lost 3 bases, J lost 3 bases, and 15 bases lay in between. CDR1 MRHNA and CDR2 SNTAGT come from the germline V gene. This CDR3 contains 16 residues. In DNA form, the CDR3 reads TGTGCCAGCAGTGAGGGGGGCGTAAGGGACAATCAGCCCCAGCATTTT. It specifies CASSEGGVRDNQPQHF.

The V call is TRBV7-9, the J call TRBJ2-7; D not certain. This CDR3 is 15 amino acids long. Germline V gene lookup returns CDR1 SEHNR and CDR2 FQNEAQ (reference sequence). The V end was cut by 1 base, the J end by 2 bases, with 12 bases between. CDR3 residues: CASSLGFGEPYEQYF. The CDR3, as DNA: TGTGCCAGCAGCTTAGGTTTCGGCGAGCCCTACGAGCAGTACTTC.

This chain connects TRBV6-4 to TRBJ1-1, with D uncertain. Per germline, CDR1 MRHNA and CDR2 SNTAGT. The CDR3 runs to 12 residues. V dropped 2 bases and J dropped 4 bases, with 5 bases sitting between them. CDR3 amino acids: CASSDGITEAFF. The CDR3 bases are TGTGCCAGCAGTGACGGCATCACTGAAGCTTTCTTT.

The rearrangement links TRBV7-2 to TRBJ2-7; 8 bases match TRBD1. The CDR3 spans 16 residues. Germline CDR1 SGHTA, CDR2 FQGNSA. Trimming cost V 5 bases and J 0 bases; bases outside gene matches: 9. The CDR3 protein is CASSRGQGLSSYEQYF. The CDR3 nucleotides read TGTGCCAGCAGCCGCGGACAGGGACTTAGCTCCTACGAGCAGTACTTC.

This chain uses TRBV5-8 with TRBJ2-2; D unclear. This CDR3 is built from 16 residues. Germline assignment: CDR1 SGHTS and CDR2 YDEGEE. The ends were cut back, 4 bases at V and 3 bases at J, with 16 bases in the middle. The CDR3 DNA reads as TGTGCCAGCAGCAACCACAGTAGTGGGGACACCGGGGAGCTGTTTTTT. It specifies CASSNHSSGDTGELFF.

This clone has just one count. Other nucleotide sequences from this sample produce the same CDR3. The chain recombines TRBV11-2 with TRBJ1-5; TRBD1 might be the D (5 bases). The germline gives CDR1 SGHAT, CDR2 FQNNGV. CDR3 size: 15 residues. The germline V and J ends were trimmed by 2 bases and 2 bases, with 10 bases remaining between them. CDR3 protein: CASSLSGQGNQPQHF. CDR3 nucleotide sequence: TGTGCCAGCAGCTTATCAGGGCAGGGCAATCAGCCCCAGCATTTT.

The CDR3 loop reads CASSPGTGFSGNTIYF. In nucleotides, the CDR3 is TGTGCCAGCAGCCCGGGGACAGGGTTCTCTGGAAACACCATATATTTT. The V call is TRBV5-8, the J call TRBJ1-3; 9 bases fit TRBD1. The germline V gene has CDR1 SGHTS and CDR2 YDEGEE. CDR3 length equals 16 residues. The ends lost 4 bases at V and 0 bases at J; junction bases unmatched: 5.

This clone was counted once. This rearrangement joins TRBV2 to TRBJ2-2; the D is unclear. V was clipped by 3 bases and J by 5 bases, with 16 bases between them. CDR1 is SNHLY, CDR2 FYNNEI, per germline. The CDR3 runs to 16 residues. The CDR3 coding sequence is TGTGCCAGCAGTGATCCAGAAGAACTGACGACCGGGGAGCTGTTTTTT. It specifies CASSDPEELTTGELFF. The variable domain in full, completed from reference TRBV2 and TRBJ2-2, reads EPEVTQTPSHQVTQMGQEVILRCVPISNHLYFYWYRQILGQKVEFLVSFYNNEISEKSEIFDDQFSVERPDGSNFTLKIRSTKLEDSAMYFCASSDPEELTTGELFFGEGSRLTVL.

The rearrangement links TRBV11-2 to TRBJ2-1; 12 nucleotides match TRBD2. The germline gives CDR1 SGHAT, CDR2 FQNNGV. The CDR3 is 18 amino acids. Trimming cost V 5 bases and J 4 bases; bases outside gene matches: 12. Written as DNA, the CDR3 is TGTGCCAGCAGCGCGACTAGCGGGGGCCCACCGGGTTACAATGAGCAGTTCTTC. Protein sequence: CASSATSGGPPGYNEQFF.

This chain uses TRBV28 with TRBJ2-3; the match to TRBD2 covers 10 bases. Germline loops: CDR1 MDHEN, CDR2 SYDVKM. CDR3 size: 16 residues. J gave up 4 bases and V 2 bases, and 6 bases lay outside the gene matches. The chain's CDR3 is CASSLTLAGEADTQYF. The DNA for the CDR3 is TGTGCCAGCAGTTTAACCCTAGCGGGAGAAGCAGATACGCAGTATTTT.

This CDR3 is CASSQEGDSWNTEAFF. The CDR3 bases are TGCGCCAGCAGCCAAGAAGGGGACAGTTGGAACACTGAAGCTTTCTTT. This chain links TRBV4-1 with TRBJ1-1, with 7 bases identical to TRBD1. This CDR3 has 16 amino acids. Germline V CDR1 and CDR2: MGHRA, YSYEKL. V lost 0 bases to trimming and J lost 1 base; unmatched junction nucleotides: 5.

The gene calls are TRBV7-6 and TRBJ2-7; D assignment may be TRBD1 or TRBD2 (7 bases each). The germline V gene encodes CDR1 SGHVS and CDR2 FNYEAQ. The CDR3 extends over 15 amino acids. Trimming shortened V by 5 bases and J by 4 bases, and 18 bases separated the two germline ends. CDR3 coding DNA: TGTGCCAGCAGCCCAGGGGGGGGCGCGGAGTACGAGCAGTACTTC. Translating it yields CASSPGGGAEYEQYF.

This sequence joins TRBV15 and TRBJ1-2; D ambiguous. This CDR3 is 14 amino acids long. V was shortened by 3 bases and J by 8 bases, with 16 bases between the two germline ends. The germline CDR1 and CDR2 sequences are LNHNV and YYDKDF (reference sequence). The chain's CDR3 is CATSSRLEVFGYTF. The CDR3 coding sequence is TGTGCCACCAGCAGTCGCCTGGAGGTATTCGGCTACACCTTC.

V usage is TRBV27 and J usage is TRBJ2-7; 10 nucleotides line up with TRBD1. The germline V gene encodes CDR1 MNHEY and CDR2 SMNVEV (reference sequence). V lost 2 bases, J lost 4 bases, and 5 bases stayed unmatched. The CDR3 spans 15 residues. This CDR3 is CASSLMGQGLYEQYF. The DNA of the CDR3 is TGTGCCAGCAGTTTAATGGGACAGGGGCTTTACGAGCAGTACTTC.

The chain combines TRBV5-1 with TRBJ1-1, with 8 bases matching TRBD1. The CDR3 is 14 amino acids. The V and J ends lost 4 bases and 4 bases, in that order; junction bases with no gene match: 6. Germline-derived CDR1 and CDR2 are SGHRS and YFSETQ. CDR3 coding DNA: TGCGCCAGCAGCCCGACAGGGGCGGTCACTGAAGCTTTCTTT. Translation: CASSPTGAVTEAFF.

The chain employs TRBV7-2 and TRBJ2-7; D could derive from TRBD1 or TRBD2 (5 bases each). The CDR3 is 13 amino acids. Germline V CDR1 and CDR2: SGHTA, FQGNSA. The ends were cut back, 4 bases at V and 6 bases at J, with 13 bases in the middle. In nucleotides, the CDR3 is TGTGCCAGCAGCTGGGACGAGGGTTTCGAGCAGTACTTC. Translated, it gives CASSWDEGFEQYF.

The CDR3: CASSQDSAPSETQYF. CDR3 coding DNA: TGCGCCAGCAGCCAAGATTCGGCTCCCTCGGAGACCCAGTACTTC. This sequence joins TRBV4-3 and TRBJ2-5; D is undetermined. The germline V and J ends were trimmed by 0 bases and 5 bases, with 13 bases remaining between them. Germline V CDR1 and CDR2: LGHNA, YSLEER. CDR3 length: 15 residues.

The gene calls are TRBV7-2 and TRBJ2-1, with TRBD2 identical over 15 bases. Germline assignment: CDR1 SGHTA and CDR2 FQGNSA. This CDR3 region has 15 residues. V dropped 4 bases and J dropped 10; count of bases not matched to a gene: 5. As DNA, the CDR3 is TGTGCCAGCAGCTCCGGACTAGCGGGGGGGCAGGAGCAGTTCTTC. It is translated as CASSSGLAGGQEQFF. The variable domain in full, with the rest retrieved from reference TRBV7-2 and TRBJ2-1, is GAGVSQSPSNKVTEKGKDVELRCDPISGHTALYWYRQSLGQGLEFLIYFQGNSAPDKSGLPSDRFSAERTGGSVSTLTIQRTQQEDSAVYLCASSSGLAGGQEQFFGPGTRLTVL.

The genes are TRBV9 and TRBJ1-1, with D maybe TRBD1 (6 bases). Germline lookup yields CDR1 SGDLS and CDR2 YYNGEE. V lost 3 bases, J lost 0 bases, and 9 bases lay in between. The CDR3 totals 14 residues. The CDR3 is CASSGTALNTEAFF. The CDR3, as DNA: TGTGCCAGCAGCGGGACAGCATTGAACACTGAAGCTTTCTTT. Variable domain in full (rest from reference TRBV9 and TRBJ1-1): DSGVTQTPKHLITATGQRVTLRCSPRSGDLSVYWYQQSLDQGLQFLIQYYNGEERAKGNILERFSAQQFPDLHSELNLSSLELGDSALYFCASSGTALNTEAFFGQGTRLTVV.

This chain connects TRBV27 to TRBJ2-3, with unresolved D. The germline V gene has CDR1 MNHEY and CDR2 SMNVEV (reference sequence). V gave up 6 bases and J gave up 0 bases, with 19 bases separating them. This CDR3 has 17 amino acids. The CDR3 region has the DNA TGTGCCAGCAGACCCACCGTGTCGCAGCTCAGCACAGATACGCAGTATTTT. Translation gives CASRPTVSQLSTDTQYF.